The 19 T cell receptor beta chains presented below share a single source sample, sequenced in a study of blood T cells in healthy people across ages. The authors ran a second PCR of 7 to 11 cycles using a sample-barcoded 5' primer and a J-beta primer mix. MiXCR was run by TCRdb on the 5' RACE reads, yielding one entry per CDR3 protein. The repertoire holds 750,000 to 950,000 distinct CDR3 sequences, about 28% seen once, with 9.5% to 13% in the top ten. These same data were also listed under a study on T cells of mothers and their children.

Sequenced: blood. These receptors came from a woman aged 40 to 50 in good health.

The gene calls are TRBV18 and TRBJ1-2, with D maybe TRBD1 (5 bases). Germline V gene data show CDR1 as KGHSH and CDR2 as LQKENI. The CDR3 totals 16 residues. The germline V and J ends were trimmed by 0 bases and 5 bases, with 16 bases remaining between them. CDR3 sequence: CASSPPSSGWEYGYTF. For the CDR3, the DNA is TGTGCCAGCTCACCACCGTCTTCAGGGTGGGAGTATGGCTACACCTTC.

This clonotype was recorded at least ten times. The chain couples TRBV5-5 to TRBJ2-6, with a tentative D call TRBD2 (5 bases). The CDR3 has 16 amino acids. V shed 4 bases and J shed 1 base, with 12 bases lying between them. The V gene's germline CDR1 is SGHKS and CDR2 YYEKEE (reference sequence). The DNA for the CDR3 is TGTGCCAGCAGCCCGATAAGAGGGTCTGGGGCCAACGTCCTGACTTTC. Its protein product is CASSPIRGSGANVLTF.

The J gene is TRBJ1-1, the V gene TRBV12-3 or TRBV12-4; TRBD1 is a possible D gene (6 bases). Trimming removed 3 bases at V and 2 bases at J, with 10 bases between. The CDR3 spans 14 residues. CDR3 sequence (DNA): TGTGCCAGCAGTTTCGGACAGATAAACACTGAAGCTTTCTTT. The encoded protein is CASSFGQINTEAFF.

Ten or more counts support this clonotype. The chain carries TRBV5-1 and TRBJ1-6; 11 bases agree with TRBD1. Germline assignment: CDR1 SGHRS and CDR2 YFSETQ. V shed 4 bases, J shed 10 bases, and the junction held 7 bases outside the gene matches. This CDR3 contains 15 residues. The CDR3, as DNA: TGCGCCAGCAGCCCGGGGGACAGGGGGAACTCACCCCTCCACTTT. This codes for CASSPGDRGNSPLHF.

At least ten counts were recorded for this clonotype. V and J are TRBV2 and TRBJ2-5; D not resolved. Trimming stripped 0 bases from V and 2 bases from J, with 10 bases between. The CDR3 runs to 15 residues. Germline V gene lookup returns CDR1 SNHLY and CDR2 FYNNEI. DNA for the CDR3: TGTGCCAGCAGTGAAGCGGGTAGTGGACAAGAGACCCAGTACTTC. Residues: CASSEAGSGQETQYF.

This clonotype came up many times. The CDR3 coding sequence is TGTGCCAGCAGCGTGGGGTATTACGAGGAGCAGTACTTC. Protein: CASSVGYYEEQYF. V and J are TRBV9 and TRBJ2-7; D remains ambiguous. The V and J ends lost 2 bases and 7 bases respectively, with 13 bases between them. CDR3 size: 13 residues. Germline CDR1 and CDR2: SGDLS and YYNGEE.

This clonotype was counted only a few times. CDR3 residues: CSARDQGRIPNYGYTF. In DNA, the CDR3 is TGCAGTGCTAGAGATCAGGGGCGAATACCTAACTATGGCTACACCTTC. V gene TRBV20-1 combines with J gene TRBJ1-2; D possibly corresponds to TRBD1 (6 bases). CDR3 length: 16 residues. The V end lost 0 bases, the J end lost 0 bases, and 14 bases lay between the germline ends. Looked up from germline, CDR1 is DFQATT and CDR2 is SNEGSKA (reference sequence).

The chain carries TRBV28 and TRBJ1-5; 12 bases line up with TRBD1. The V and J ends lost 6 bases and 0 bases, in that order; junction bases with no gene match: 21. CDR3 length: 22 residues. Germline lookup yields CDR1 MDHEN and CDR2 SYDVKM. The CDR3 DNA reads as TGTGCCAGCAGATTAGTAGGGTGGGACAGGGGGCAATCCGATTATAGCAATCAGCCCCAGCATTTT. Translated, it gives CASRLVGWDRGQSDYSNQPQHF. Together with reference TRBV28 and TRBJ1-5, the CDR3 gives the full variable domain: DVKVTQSSRYLVKRTGEKVFLECVQDMDHENMFWYRQDPGLGLRLIYFSYDVKMKEKGDIPEGYSVSREKKERFSLILESASTNQTSMYLCASRLVGWDRGQSDYSNQPQHFGDGTRLSIL.

V gene TRBV20-1 combines with J gene TRBJ1-4; no definite D call. This CDR3 is built from 16 residues. The germline gives CDR1 DFQATT, CDR2 SNEGSKA (reference sequence). Trimming cost V 3 bases and J 5 bases, with 19 bases left between them. The CDR3 nucleotides read TGCAGTGCTAGTATACGGGGAAGAGCGGGAAATGAAAAACTGTTTTTT. It yields the protein CSASIRGRAGNEKLFF.

The V gene is TRBV4-3, the J gene TRBJ1-2, with 8 nucleotides matching TRBD1. Looked up from germline, CDR1 is LGHNA and CDR2 is YSLEER. The trim removed 1 base at V and 6 bases at J, leaving 13 bases unmatched. This CDR3 spans 17 amino acids. As DNA, the CDR3 is TGCGCCAGCAGCCAAGCCCCCCCGGGGACAGGAAACGATGGCTACACCTTC. Amino acid sequence: CASSQAPPGTGNDGYTF.

The chain joins TRBV7-2 to TRBJ1-1; 7 bases agree with TRBD1. Germline V CDR1 and CDR2: SGHTA, FQGNSA. J was trimmed by 4 bases and V by 5 bases; bases with no gene match: 4. The CDR3 has 13 residues. The CDR3 nucleotides read TGTGCCAGCAGCACGGCAGGGGGCACTGAAGCTTTCTTT. It is translated as CASSTAGGTEAFF.

The genes are TRBV29-1 and TRBJ2-3; perhaps TRBD2 as D (6 bases). The germline CDR1 and CDR2 sequences are SQVTM and ANQGSEA. V was cut by 4 bases and J by 2 bases, with 13 bases left in between. The CDR3 is 14 amino acids. CDR3 coding DNA: TGCAGCGTTGCGCGTAGCGGTGTCACAGATACGCAGTATTTT. It encodes CSVARSGVTDTQYF.

The CDR3 here is CSTRRELADTQYF. In nucleotides, the CDR3 is TGCAGCACCCGGCGGGAGTTGGCAGATACGCAGTATTTT. This chain links TRBV29-1 with TRBJ2-3; 7 nucleotides align to TRBD2. This CDR3 comprises 13 residues. CDR1 SQVTM and CDR2 ANQGSEA come from the germline V gene. The V and J ends lost 8 bases and 4 bases, in that order; junction bases with no gene match: 9.

This clonotype was seen more than once but under ten times. This chain links TRBV28 with TRBJ1-5; maybe TRBD1 (6 bases). The CDR3 totals 15 residues. Germline CDR1 reads MDHEN; CDR2 reads SYDVKM. V was pared by 1 base and J by 7 bases, with 14 bases between. The DNA for the CDR3 is TGTGCCAGCAGTTTATTTGGGGGGGCACGACAGCCCCAGCATTTT. This encodes CASSLFGGARQPQHF.

The chain combines TRBV4-2 with TRBJ2-1; TRBD2 matches at 8 bases. Trimming cost V 0 bases and J 4 bases; bases outside gene matches: 5. CDR3 size: 16 residues. Germline-derived CDR1 and CDR2 are LGHNA and YNFKEQ. CDR3 amino acids: CASSQESGGFYNEQFF. CDR3 sequence (DNA): TGTGCCAGCAGCCAAGAGAGCGGGGGATTTTACAATGAGCAGTTCTTC.

This clonotype has only a few counts. This sequence joins TRBV7-9 and TRBJ1-2; TRBD1 might be the D (6 bases). Germline CDR1 SEHNR, CDR2 FQNEAQ (reference sequence). The CDR3 has 16 amino acids. V lost 5 bases and J lost 3, with 19 bases in between. The CDR3, as DNA: TGTGCCAGCAGCAATTGGGAGGGGACAACGTACTATGGCTACACCTTC. Its protein is CASSNWEGTTYYGYTF.

Regarding this clonotype: At one boundary the junction diverges from the germline segment, which might be a read error. CDR3 sequence (DNA): TGTACCAGCAGCCAAGAGGGCCCGAACACTGAAGCTTTCTTT. Translation: CTSSQEGPNTEAFF. This chain connects TRBV4-2 to TRBJ1-1; unclear D gene. The CDR3 length is 14 residues. Germline CDR1 is LGHNA and CDR2 is YNFKEQ.

Only a few counts were recorded for this clonotype. The chain is built from TRBV5-1 and TRBJ1-4; tentative D call: TRBD1 (5 bases). This CDR3 spans 16 amino acids. The germline V gene has CDR1 SGHRS and CDR2 YFSETQ. V lost 4 bases, J lost 4 bases, and 17 bases lay in between. The CDR3 sequence is CASSQTDDSLNEKLFF. The CDR3 nucleotides read TGCGCCAGCAGCCAGACCGATGACAGCCTTAATGAAAAACTGTTTTTT. Full variable domain (rest looked up from reference TRBV5-1 and TRBJ1-4): KAGVTQTPRYLIKTRGQQVTLSCSPISGHRSVSWYQQTPGQGLQFLFEYFSETQRNKGNFPGRFSGRQFSNSRSEMNVSTLELGDSALYLCASSQTDDSLNEKLFFGSGTQLSVL.

This clonotype showed up many times. V usage is TRBV3-1 and J usage is TRBJ1-1, with D perhaps matching TRBD1 (5 bases). Germline lookup yields CDR1 LGHDT and CDR2 YNNKEL (reference sequence). V shed 4 bases and J shed 4 bases, with 25 bases lying between them. CDR3 length equals 18 residues. CDR3 in amino acids: CASSLRRDWGRIGTEAFF. The CDR3 DNA sequence: TGTGCCAGCAGCCTAAGGAGGGATTGGGGACGGATCGGCACTGAAGCTTTCTTT.